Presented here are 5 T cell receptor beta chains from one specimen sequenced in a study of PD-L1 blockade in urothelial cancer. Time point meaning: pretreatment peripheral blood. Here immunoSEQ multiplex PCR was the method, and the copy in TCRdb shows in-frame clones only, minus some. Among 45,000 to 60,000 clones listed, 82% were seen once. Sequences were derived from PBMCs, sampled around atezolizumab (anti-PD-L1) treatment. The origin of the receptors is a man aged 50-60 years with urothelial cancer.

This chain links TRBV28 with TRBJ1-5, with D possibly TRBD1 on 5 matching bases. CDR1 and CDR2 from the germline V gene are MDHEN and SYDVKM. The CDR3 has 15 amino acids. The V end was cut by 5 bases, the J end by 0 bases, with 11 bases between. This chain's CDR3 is CASSPRQNSNQPQHF. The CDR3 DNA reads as TGTGCCAGCAGTCCCCGACAGAATAGCAATCAGCCCCAGCATTTT. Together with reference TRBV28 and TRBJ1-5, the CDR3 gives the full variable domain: DVKVTQSSRYLVKRTGEKVFLECVQDMDHENMFWYRQDPGLGLRLIYFSYDVKMKEKGDIPEGYSVSREKKERFSLILESASTNQTSMYLCASSPRQNSNQPQHFGDGTRLSIL.

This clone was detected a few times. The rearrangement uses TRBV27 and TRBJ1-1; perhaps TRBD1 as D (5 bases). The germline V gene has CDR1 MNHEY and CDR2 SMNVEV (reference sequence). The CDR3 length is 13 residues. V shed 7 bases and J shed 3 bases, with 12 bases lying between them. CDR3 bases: TGTGCCAGCAATAGAGAAGGGGACACTGAAGCTTTCTTT. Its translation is CASNREGDTEAFF.

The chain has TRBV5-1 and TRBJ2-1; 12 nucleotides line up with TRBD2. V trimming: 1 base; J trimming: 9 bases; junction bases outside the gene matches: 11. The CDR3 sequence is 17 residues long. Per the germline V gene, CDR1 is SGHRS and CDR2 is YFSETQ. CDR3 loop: CASSLSSSGGGSSEQFF. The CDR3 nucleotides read TGCGCCAGCAGCTTGTCGTCTAGCGGGGGGGGATCTAGTGAGCAGTTCTTC.

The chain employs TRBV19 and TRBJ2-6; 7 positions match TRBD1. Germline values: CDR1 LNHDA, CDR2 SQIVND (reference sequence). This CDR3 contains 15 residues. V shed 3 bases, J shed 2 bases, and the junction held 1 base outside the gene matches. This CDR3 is CASSIGQAGANVLTF. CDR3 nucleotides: TGTGCCAGTAGTATTGGACAGGCTGGGGCCAACGTCCTGACTTTC.

Here the CDR3 reads CSVEMGAGGYTF. DNA of the CDR3: TGCAGCGTTGAAATGGGAGCCGGTGGCTACACCTTC. The J gene is TRBJ1-2, the V gene TRBV29-1, with D hard to call. The germline V and J ends were trimmed by 2 bases and 7 bases, with 11 bases remaining between them. Germline V CDR1 and CDR2: SQVTM, ANQGSEA. The CDR3 is made up of 12 amino acids.